The clone carrying this T cell receptor beta chain was seen at least ten times. This specimen comes from a study of neurological immune-mediated disorders. The CDR3 covers 14 residues. In germline, CDR1 is DFQATT, CDR2 SNEGSKA (reference sequence). The ends lost 3 bases at V and 3 bases at J; junction bases unmatched: 3. TCRdb re-analysed the 5' RACE reads in MiXCR, keeping a single row per CDR3 protein. The table shows more than 35,000 distinct CDR3 sequences, with under 13% occurring only once. Sequencing input: PBMCs. This TCR was sampled from a woman under 40 with HTLV-1-associated myelopathy (HAM/TSP). The chain employs TRBV20-1 and TRBJ2-2; 8 bases align to TRBD2. The DNA for the CDR3 is TGCAGTGCTAGCCGGGGGGGCGACACCGGGGAGCTGTTTTTT. It is translated as CSASRGGDTGELFF.